A selection of T cell receptor beta chains follows, all from one sample in a study of shared clonotypes between healthy human individuals. TCRdb's copy holds only in-frame clones and misses some; the assay was immunoSEQ multiplex PCR. The table shows 2 million to 3 million clones, with 93% occurring only once. Sequences were obtained from naive CD4+ T cells from PBMCs. Every receptor here comes from a man younger than 30 in good health. Some clones in this sample may be carry-over from other donors' samples. The CDR3 runs from the conserved cysteine through the conserved F or W. D genes are given only for firm matches. The size field is filled for only some rows; it gives once, few, many or a size class.

abundance	d_gene	v_gene	j_gene	CDR3aa	CDR3nt
NA	TRBD1	TRBV18	TRBJ2-3	CASSPRTGGEDTQYF	TGTGCCAGCTCACCAAGAACAGGGGGCGAGGATACGCAGTATTTT
NA	NA	TRBV6-5	TRBJ2-7	CASSYDRTYEQYF	TGTGCCAGCAGTTACGACAGGACTTACGAGCAGTACTTC
once	TRBD1	TRBV2	TRBJ2-1	CASSRDRGPNEQFF	TGTGCCAGCAGCCGGGACAGGGGTCCCAATGAGCAGTTCTTC
NA	NA	TRBV6-6	TRBJ2-2	CASNIMTGELFF	TGTGCCAGCAACATTATGACCGGGGAGCTGTTTTTT
NA	TRBD1	TRBV27	TRBJ1-1	CASSSGQGGITEAFF	TGTGCCAGCAGTTCGGGACAGGGTGGGATCACTGAAGCTTTCTTT
NA	NA	TRBV21-1	TRBJ2-7	CASSKGLAQPYEQYF	TGTGCCAGCAGCAAGGGACTAGCGCAGCCCTACGAGCAGTACTTC
NA	TRBD2	TRBV5-6	TRBJ2-1	CASRKLAGGLNEQFF	TGTGCCAGCAGAAAACTAGCGGGAGGGCTCAATGAGCAGTTCTTC
NA	NA	TRBV6-5	TRBJ1-1	CAVLPRGGNTEAFF	TGTGCCGTTCTCCCCCGGGGGGGGAACACTGAAGCTTTCTTT
NA	NA	TRBV9	TRBJ1-5	CASSPRGHSNQPQHF	TGTGCCAGCAGCCCGCGAGGGCATAGCAATCAGCCCCAGCATTTT
NA	NA	TRBV10-3	TRBJ2-2	CAISVYTGELFF	TGTGCCATCAGCGTCTACACCGGGGAGCTGTTTTTT
NA	NA	TRBV5-1	TRBJ1-2	CASSLGMTEFYGYTF	TGCGCCAGCAGCTTGGGGATGACGGAATTCTATGGCTACACCTTC
once	TRBD2	TRBV18	TRBJ2-5	CASSPIAGGPRETQYF	TGTGCCAGCTCCCCCATAGCGGGAGGGCCCCGGGAGACCCAGTACTTC
NA	TRBD1	TRBV30	TRBJ2-1	CAWSVSGGMDNEQFF	TGTGCCTGGAGTGTGTCAGGGGGCATGGACAATGAGCAGTTCTTC
NA	NA	TRBV5-5	TRBJ2-3	CASSRTGSTDTQYF	TGTGCCAGCAGCCGGACGGGGAGCACAGATACGCAGTATTTT
NA	TRBD2	TRBV7-9	TRBJ2-1	CASSRALAGGNNEQFF	TGTGCCAGCAGCAGAGCACTAGCGGGGGGTAACAATGAGCAGTTCTTC
NA	TRBD2	TRBV5-4	TRBJ2-5	CASTNPKAGMETQYF	TGTGCCAGCACCAACCCAAAAGCGGGAATGGAGACCCAGTACTTC
NA	NA	TRBV11-3	TRBJ1-2	CASSRSEGVGYTF	TGTGCCAGCAGCCGGTCGGAAGGGGTTGGCTACACCTTC
NA	TRBD1	TRBV27	TRBJ1-6	CASSFWDRNNSPLHF	TGTGCCAGCAGTTTTTGGGACAGGAATAATTCACCCCTCCACTTT
once	TRBD2	TRBV2	TRBJ2-1	CASRREGINEQFF	TGTGCCAGCAGGCGGGAGGGGATTAATGAGCAGTTCTTC
NA	TRBD1	TRBV7-3	TRBJ2-7	CASSLSGQGYEQYF	TGTGCCAGCAGCTTATCGGGACAGGGCTACGAGCAGTACTTC
NA	NA	TRBV5-8	TRBJ2-7	CASSLRQGGNRYEQYF	TGTGCCAGCAGCTTGAGGCAGGGGGGAAATCGGTACGAGCAGTACTTC
NA	NA	TRBV29-1	TRBJ2-5	CSSVGGETQYF	TGCAGCTCCGTGGGTGGAGAGACCCAGTACTTC
NA	TRBD1	TRBV30	TRBJ2-7	CAWTGGGEQYF	TGTGCCTGGACAGGGGGCGGCGAGCAGTACTTC
NA	NA	TRBV27	TRBJ1-1	CASSLVQGYGYTEAFF	TGTGCCAGCAGTTTGGTCCAGGGATATGGGTACACTGAAGCTTTCTTT
NA	NA	TRBV27	TRBJ1-1	CASSLQGATEAFF	TGTGCCAGCAGTTTACAGGGTGCGACTGAAGCTTTCTTT
NA	NA	TRBV28	TRBJ2-7	CASSPGGTSYEQYF	TGTGCCAGCAGTCCAGGCGGAACCTCCTACGAGCAGTACTTC
NA	NA	TRBV5-1	TRBJ1-3	CASSLVGVPGNTIYF	TGCGCCAGCAGCTTGGTTGGGGTCCCTGGAAACACCATATATTTT
NA	NA	TRBV6-6	TRBJ1-1	CASSYRTLRGIEAFF	TGTGCCAGCAGTTACCGGACTCTCAGGGGAATTGAAGCTTTCTTT
NA	TRBD1	TRBV13	TRBJ1-6	CASSLGMGQGNSPLHF	TGTGCCAGCAGCTTAGGCATGGGACAGGGTAATTCACCCCTCCACTTT
NA	NA	TRBV28	TRBJ1-5	CASSSPRDQPQHF	TGTGCCAGCAGTTCCCCTCGCGATCAGCCCCAGCATTTT
NA	NA	TRBV6-6	TRBJ1-1	CASSYSTVEAFF	TGTGCCAGCAGTTACTCGACTGTTGAAGCTTTCTTT
NA	TRBD1	TRBV28	TRBJ2-7	CASSLLGTGGYEQYF	TGTGCCAGCAGTTTATTGGGGACAGGGGGCTACGAGCAGTACTTC
NA	NA	TRBV27	TRBJ2-1	CASSLFGLAGYNEQFF	TGTGCCAGCAGTTTATTCGGGCTAGCTGGCTACAATGAGCAGTTCTTC
NA	TRBD1	TRBV29-1	TRBJ2-7	CSVEGQGAGEQYF	TGCAGCGTTGAAGGACAGGGGGCAGGCGAGCAGTACTTC
NA	NA	TRBV5-8	TRBJ1-1	CASRYGWDTEAFF	TGTGCCAGCAGATACGGGTGGGACACTGAAGCTTTCTTT
NA	NA	TRBV28	TRBJ2-5	CASSLMGGQETQYF	TGTGCCAGCAGTTTAATGGGGGGCCAAGAGACCCAGTACTTC
NA	TRBD1	TRBV2	TRBJ1-4	CASSRQGAMLEKLFF	TGTGCCAGCAGTAGACAGGGGGCGATGCTGGAAAAACTGTTTTTT
NA	NA	TRBV28	TRBJ1-2	CASSFPGFNYGYTF	TGTGCCAGCAGTTTCCCAGGGTTTAACTATGGCTACACCTTC
NA	TRBD1	TRBV15	TRBJ2-7	CATRQKGQVSYEQYF	TGTGCCACCAGACAGAAGGGACAGGTATCCTACGAGCAGTACTTC
NA	TRBD2	TRBV4-2	TRBJ2-2	CASSQTGLAENTGELFF	TGTGCCAGCAGCCAAACCGGACTAGCGGAGAACACCGGGGAGCTGTTTTTT
NA	NA	TRBV6-6	TRBJ1-2	CASSPPWGRGGYTF	TGTGCCAGCAGTCCGCCGTGGGGTCGTGGTGGCTACACCTTC
NA	NA	TRBV19	TRBJ2-3	CATRRGSTDTQYF	TGTGCCACTCGCCGGGGGTCCACAGATACGCAGTATTTT
once	TRBD2	TRBV5-1	TRBJ2-3	CASSPGLAAPGTQYF	TGCGCCAGCAGCCCGGGACTAGCGGCCCCCGGTACGCAGTATTTT
NA	NA	TRBV4-2	TRBJ2-5	CASSQGDRRETQYF	TGTGCCAGCAGCCAAGGGGACCGGCGGGAGACCCAGTACTTC
NA	NA	TRBV25-1	TRBJ2-1	CASRGGGSREHEQFF	TGTGCCAGCAGGGGGGGCGGGAGTCGGGAACATGAGCAGTTCTTC
NA	TRBD1	TRBV6-5	TRBJ1-2	CASGTGGSGYTF	TGTGCCAGCGGAACAGGGGGCTCTGGCTACACCTTC
NA	TRBD1	TRBV28	TRBJ1-4	CASSLPGQGVGNEKLFF	TGTGCCAGCAGTTTACCCGGACAGGGGGTCGGTAATGAAAAACTGTTTTTT
once	NA	TRBV14	TRBJ2-5	CASSQDWETQYF	TGTGCCAGCAGCCAAGATTGGGAGACCCAGTACTTC
once	TRBD2	TRBV10-3	TRBJ2-1	CAISDSASGSLRNRANEQFF	TGTGCCATCAGCGACTCAGCTAGCGGGAGTCTACGAAATCGGGCCAATGAGCAGTTCTTC
NA	TRBD1	TRBV28	TRBJ1-2	CASSYTGGNGYTF	TGTGCCAGCAGTTACACAGGGGGAAATGGCTACACCTTC
NA	NA	TRBV7-9	TRBJ2-7	CASSLWGRAYEQYF	TGTGCCAGCAGCTTATGGGGGCGCGCCTACGAGCAGTACTTC